Listed here is a single TCR beta chain. The antigen remains unidentified. The source of the sample is a study of cytomegalovirus exposure and HLA in healthy donors. Only in-frame clones appear in the TCRdb table, and some are missing; sequencing was by immunoSEQ multiplex PCR. The table records hundreds of thousands of clones, roughly 87% of them present only once. The study, taken as a whole, reports: Reports described diagnosis of cytomegalovirus status by the classifier as highly specific and sensitive.

The sequence was obtained from a man between 18 and 29 years old in good health and CMV-seropositive. Input material: PBMCs.

The CDR3 DNA is TGTGCCAGCAGCAGGGGGGTTAACACTGAAGCTTTCTTT. Protein product: CASSRGVNTEAFF. V usage is TRBV9 and J usage is TRBJ1-1, with a weak D call TRBD1 (6 bases). V shed 4 bases and J shed 2 bases, with 9 bases lying between them. Looked up from germline, CDR1 is SGDLS and CDR2 is YYNGEE. CDR3 size: 13 residues.